Listed below are T cell receptor beta chains from one sample, sequenced in a study of cytomegalovirus exposure and HLA in healthy donors. Produced via immunoSEQ multiplex PCR; TCRdb's table is partial and in-frame only. The table has about 160,000 clones, around 80% seen once. The sequenced sample was PBMCs. The source of these receptors is a man between 35 and 55 years old in good health and CMV-seronegative. Both conserved end residues are part of each CDR3. A D gene is named only where the DNA matches it firmly. A clone size is listed for some rows: how often the clone was seen (once, few, many), or a class if it is expanded.

>TRBJ1-5|-|-|TRBV7-9
TGTGCCAGCAGACTCGCGTGTCGTCCCAGGGATGGGTGCAATCAGCCCCAGCATTTT
CASRLACRPRDGCNQPQHF
>TRBJ2-7|-|-|TRBV2
TGTGCCAGCAGGGACACAGCTCGATACGAGCAGTACTTC
CASRDTARYEQYF
>TRBJ2-5|-|TRBD2|TRBV4-2
TGTGCCAGCAGCCATGGGACTAGCGGGCGGCCAGAGACCCAGTACTTC
CASSHGTSGRPETQYF
>TRBJ2-3|few|TRBD1|TRBV7-3
TGTGCCAGCAGCTACGGGACAGGGCTAGATACGCAGTATTTT
CASSYGTGLDTQYF
>TRBJ1-1|-|-|TRBV15
TGTGCCACCAGCAGAGACAGGGTGAACACTGAAGCTTTCTTT
CATSRDRVNTEAFF
>TRBJ2-5|-|-|TRBV5-4
TGTGCCAGCAGCAAAGGGGGCCAAGAGACCCAGTACTTC
CASSKGGQETQYF
>TRBJ1-3|-|-|TRBV6-5
TGTGCCAGCAGTTACTCGTATAGTGGAAACACCATATATTTT
CASSYSYSGNTIYF
>TRBJ1-1|-|-|TRBV19
TGTGCCAGTAGTATAAGCGGTTACACTGAAGCTTTCTTT
CASSISGYTEAFF
>TRBJ1-2|-|TRBD1|TRBV11-2
TGTGCCAGCAGCCCGGGACAGAGGGCAGGCTACACCTTC
CASSPGQRAGYTF
>TRBJ1-3|once|-|TRBV7-8
TGTGCCAGCAGCTTAGTTCAGGGTCCCGGAAACACCATATATTTT
CASSLVQGPGNTIYF
>TRBJ1-5|-|TRBD1|TRBV18
TGTGCCAGCACTCAGGGGGTCTATAGCAATCAGCCCCAGCATTTT
CASTQGVYSNQPQHF
>TRBJ2-5|-|TRBD1|TRBV15
TGTGCCACCAGCAGAGATGACAGGGGGATCCAAGAGACCCAGTACTTC
CATSRDDRGIQETQYF
>TRBJ2-5|-|-|TRBV2
TGTGCCAGCACTTCAGGACGGGGAGGTGTGGAGACCCAGTACTTC
CASTSGRGGVETQYF
>TRBJ2-1|-|-|TRBV4-3
TGCGCCAGCAGCCAAGCTACTAGTCGCGAGCAGTTCTTC
CASSQATSREQFF
>TRBJ2-2|-|TRBD1|TRBV5-1
TGCGCCAGCAGCCTCGGGACAGGGACAGCCGGGGAGCTGTTTTTT
CASSLGTGTAGELFF
>TRBJ2-7|-|-|TRBV7-6
TGTGCCAGCAGTACCGACGCCCTCGGCGGCTCCTACGAGCAGTACTTC
CASSTDALGGSYEQYF
>TRBJ2-2|-|-|TRBV27
TGTGCCAGCAGACAGGGAGGGACCGGGGAGCTGTTTTTT
CASRQGGTGELFF
>TRBJ2-3|-|-|TRBV7-8
TGTGCCAGCAGCCCAGTCCTGGATACGCAGTATTTT
CASSPVLDTQYF
>TRBJ2-3|-|TRBD1|TRBV9
TGTGCCAGCAGCGTAGTGGGACAGGGGAGCACAGATACGCAGTATTTT
CASSVVGQGSTDTQYF
>TRBJ1-4|-|TRBD1|TRBV29-1
TGCAGCGTTGAGACAGGGTGGAGTACTAATGAAAAACTGTTTTTT
CSVETGWSTNEKLFF
>TRBJ1-2|-|-|TRBV5-4
TGTGCCAGCAGCTCGTTGGGGCAGGGAGGGGGCTATGGCTACACCTTC
CASSSLGQGGGYGYTF
>TRBJ2-1|few|-|TRBV21-1
TGTGCCAGCAGCAAAATCGGGGGAAATGAGCAGTTCTTC
CASSKIGGNEQFF
>TRBJ1-3|-|-|TRBV2
TGTGCCAGCAGTGAGGGAGGGACATTAAGATTTGGAAACACCATATATTTT
CASSEGGTLRFGNTIYF
>TRBJ2-5|-|-|TRBV5-1
TGCGCCAGCAGCTTGGCACAGCCGAAAGAGACCCAGTACTTC
CASSLAQPKETQYF
>TRBJ1-1|few|-|TRBV7-6
TGTGCCAGCAGCTTAGCTCTCACTGAAGCTTTCTTT
CASSLALTEAFF
>TRBJ2-3|once|-|TRBV5-1
TGCGCCAGCAGCTTGGTTTCCGGCGCCCCTCTTGGAGGCACAGATACGCAGTATTTT
CASSLVSGAPLGGTDTQYF
>TRBJ1-1|-|TRBD1|TRBV10-1
TGCGCCAGCAGTGGCCCGGGACAGATCATGAACACTGAAGCTTTCTTT
CASSGPGQIMNTEAFF
>TRBJ2-2|-|-|TRBV5-1
TGCGCCAGCAGCTTATCAGACACCGGGGAGCTGTTTTTT
CASSLSDTGELFF
>TRBJ2-7|once|TRBD1|TRBV30
TGTGCCTGGAGTCAAGGGGGACAGGGTTCCGACGAGCAGTACTTC
CAWSQGGQGSDEQYF
>TRBJ1-1|few|-|TRBV4-3
TGCGCCAGCAGCCAACCCGCTCGGGGGGGTGAAGCTTTCTTT
CASSQPARGGEAFF
>TRBJ1-1|few|-|TRBV19
TGTGGCTCCAGCGGACGTTGGAACACTGAAGCTTTCTTT
CGSSGRWNTEAFF
>TRBJ2-3|-|-|TRBV25-1
TGTGCCAGCAGTGCTTCGGGGTACACTAGCACAGATACGCAGTATTTT
CASSASGYTSTDTQYF
>TRBJ2-5|-|TRBD1|TRBV10-3
TGTGCCATCAGTAGCGGAGGACAGGGGCAAGAGACCCAGTACTTC
CAISSGGQGQETQYF
>TRBJ1-6|-|TRBD1|TRBV5-1
TGCGCCAGCAGCAGGATTGGACAGGGGGATAATTCACCCCTCCACTTT
CASSRIGQGDNSPLHF
>TRBJ2-3|-|-|TRBV7-6
TGTGCCAGCAGCTTAGCGGGGGGAAGCACAGATACGCAGTATTTT
CASSLAGGSTDTQYF
>TRBJ2-5|-|-|TRBV14
TGTGCCAGCAGCCGAGGCGGGACTCTGGGAGAGACCCAGTACTTC
CASSRGGTLGETQYF
>TRBJ2-7|-|-|TRBV21-1
TGTGCCAGCAGCAATGACAGGGCCGGGTGCGAGCAGTACTTC
CASSNDRAGCEQYF
>TRBJ2-1|once|TRBD1|TRBV9
TGTGCCAGCAGCGACCGGGACAGGGGAGTTGCGGGTACGAATGAGCAGTTCTTC
CASSDRDRGVAGTNEQFF
>TRBJ1-1|-|-|TRBV21-1
TGTGCCAGCAGCAAAGTTCAGGGGTGGAACACTGAAGCTTTCTTT
CASSKVQGWNTEAFF
>TRBJ2-5|-|-|TRBV5-1
TGCGCCAGCAGCTTGGCCGGGAAACAAGAGACCCAGTACTTC
CASSLAGKQETQYF
>TRBJ1-4|-|-|TRBV30
TGTGCCTGGAGCGGCGAGCGGGGAGGTGGAAAACTGTTTTTT
CAWSGERGGGKLFF
>TRBJ1-2|-|TRBD1|TRBV5-1
TGCGCCAGCAGCTCGAGACAGGGTCTTGGCTACACCTTC
CASSSRQGLGYTF
>TRBJ2-1|-|TRBD1|TRBV11-2
TGTGCCAGCAGCACCAGACAGGGATGGAATGAGCAGTTCTTC
CASSTRQGWNEQFF
>TRBJ2-7|-|-|TRBV7-5
TGTGCCAGAAGCTCCCACTTCTACGAGCAGTACTTC
CARSSHFYEQYF
>TRBJ1-4|-|-|TRBV7-3
TGTGCCAGCAGCCCCCGCGCGGGTAATGAAAAACTGTTTTTT
CASSPRAGNEKLFF